Listed here are 23 T cell receptor beta chains from one sample, sequenced in a study of PD-L1 blockade in urothelial cancer. Sample time point: peripheral blood 6 weeks after treatment start. Sequenced by immunoSEQ multiplex PCR; TCRdb stores in-frame clones only, minus some. The table records about 51,000 clones, approximately 90% of them present only once. This material consisted of PBMCs, taken around atezolizumab (anti-PD-L1) treatment. These receptors originate from a man aged 55 to 70 with urothelial cancer.

This sequence joins TRBV4-1 and TRBJ2-5; 8 nucleotides match TRBD2. This CDR3 has 16 amino acids. Germline V gives CDR1 MGHRA, CDR2 YSYEKL. V lost 4 bases and J lost 2; bases outside the gene matches: 9. CDR3 in DNA: TGCGCCAGCAGCCTACCACGAGCGGGGGAGCAAGAGACCCAGTACTTC. Translated, it gives CASSLPRAGEQETQYF.

This clone was observed once. For the CDR3, the DNA is TGCGCCAGCAGCTTGGGGAGTCGGGAGACCCAGTACTTC. Translation gives CASSLGSRETQYF. The chain joins TRBV5-1 to TRBJ2-5; no clear D. V was trimmed by 0 bases and J by 5 bases, leaving 8 bases between them. The CDR3 loop spans 13 amino acids. The V gene's germline CDR1 is SGHRS and CDR2 YFSETQ.

The V call is TRBV5-4, the J call TRBJ1-2; 9 bases agree with TRBD1. The germline V gene has CDR1 SGHNT and CDR2 YYREEE (reference sequence). V dropped 0 bases and J dropped 0; count of bases not matched to a gene: 6. The CDR3 contains 17 residues. The CDR3 sequence: CASSLAGRTGANYGYTF. The DNA for the CDR3 is TGTGCCAGCAGCTTGGCCGGTAGGACAGGGGCTAACTATGGCTACACCTTC.

This clone was recorded once. This chain links TRBV9 with TRBJ1-1, with D tentatively TRBD1 (5 bases). The CDR3 has 16 amino acids. Trimming removed 0 bases at V and 0 bases at J, with 12 bases between. Germline V CDR1 and CDR2: SGDLS, YYNGEE. The DNA of the CDR3 is TGTGCCAGCAGCGTAGGTGGGAGGGGCATGAACACTGAAGCTTTCTTT. It codes for CASSVGGRGMNTEAFF. Full variable domain (rest looked up from reference TRBV9 and TRBJ1-1): DSGVTQTPKHLITATGQRVTLRCSPRSGDLSVYWYQQSLDQGLQFLIQYYNGEERAKGNILERFSAQQFPDLHSELNLSSLELGDSALYFCASSVGGRGMNTEAFFGQGTRLTVV.

J is TRBJ2-5 and V is TRBV7-9, with D possibly being TRBD1 (6 bases). With 2 bases removed from V and 5 bases from J, the gap between germline ends came to 15 bases. The CDR3 covers 15 residues. Germline CDR1 and CDR2: SEHNR and FQNEAQ (reference sequence). The CDR3 sequence is CASSLMDSPRETQYF. The DNA of the CDR3 is TGTGCCAGCAGCTTAATGGACAGCCCGCGGGAGACCCAGTACTTC.

This rearrangement joins TRBV7-9 to TRBJ1-2; perhaps TRBD1 as D (5 bases). Germline V lookup: CDR1 SEHNR, CDR2 FQNEAQ (reference sequence). Trimming took off 2 bases at V and 4 bases at J, with 17 bases between the two ends. This CDR3 is built from 16 residues. CDR3 in DNA: TGTGCCAGCAGCTTAAGTCGGACAAGCCCGGGCTATGGCTACACCTTC. Its translation is CASSLSRTSPGYGYTF.

Regarding this clone: Within the sample, other DNA sequences also encode this same CDR3. This rearrangement joins TRBV2 to TRBJ1-5; D is perhaps TRBD1 (6 bases). In germline, CDR1 is SNHLY, CDR2 FYNNEI. The CDR3 is 20 amino acids. The ends were cut back, 0 bases at V and 0 bases at J, with 21 bases in the middle. CDR3 sequence: CASSEALHSTRGSSNQPQHF. The DNA for the CDR3 is TGTGCCAGCAGTGAAGCGCTTCACTCCACAAGGGGGTCTAGCAATCAGCCCCAGCATTTT.

The genes are TRBV7-9 and TRBJ1-2; D is possibly TRBD1 (6 bases). Trimming shortened V by 5 bases and J by 2 bases, and 18 bases separated the two germline ends. The CDR3 extends over 16 amino acids. Per germline, CDR1 SEHNR and CDR2 FQNEAQ (reference sequence). The CDR3: CASSPGTGTLNYGYTF. The CDR3 nucleotides read TGTGCCAGCAGCCCAGGCACAGGGACCTTAAACTATGGCTACACCTTC.

The CDR3 loop reads CASGRLAGGETQYF. CDR3 coding DNA: TGTGCCAGCGGTCGACTAGCGGGCGGGGAGACCCAGTACTTC. This chain joins TRBV9 and TRBJ2-5; 10 positions match TRBD2. Losses at the gene ends were 7 bases for V and 5 bases for J; bases not matched to a gene: 8. Germline V gives CDR1 SGDLS, CDR2 YYNGEE. The CDR3 sequence is 14 residues long.

This clone was found once. The V and J genes are TRBV6-1 and TRBJ2-1; 7 nucleotides agree with TRBD1. With 6 bases clipped from V and 4 bases from J, the junction kept 6 bases outside the gene matches. Germline lookup yields CDR1 MNHNS and CDR2 SASEGT. The CDR3 is 14 residues long. For the CDR3, the DNA is TGTGCCAGCAGGCGACAGGGTTCATACAATGAGCAGTTCTTC. Translation: CASRRQGSYNEQFF.

The chain has TRBV2 and TRBJ1-1; the match to TRBD1 covers 8 bases. The junction had 9 bases not matched to a gene; V was cut back by 6 bases and J by 3 bases. From germline, CDR1 is SNHLY and CDR2 FYNNEI. The CDR3 extends over 15 amino acids. DNA of the CDR3: TGTGCCAGCAGGTCTAGACAGGGGAGTTACACTGAAGCTTTCTTT. Protein product: CASRSRQGSYTEAFF.

The V call is TRBV11-2, the J call TRBJ2-3, with TRBD2 identical over 9 bases. The CDR3 has 17 amino acids. Germline CDR1 is SGHAT and CDR2 is FQNNGV. The junction had 4 bases not matched to a gene; V was cut back by 0 bases and J by 0 bases. CDR3 nucleotide sequence: TGTGCCAGCAGCTTAGAAGCTAGCGGGGCTAGCACAGATACGCAGTATTTT. This translates into CASSLEASGASTDTQYF.

The genes are TRBV10-2 and TRBJ1-5; a possible D gene is TRBD1 (5 bases). Trimming removed 0 bases from V and 3 bases from J, with 18 bases in between. Germline-derived CDR1 and CDR2 are WSHSY and SAAADI. The CDR3 is 18 amino acids. The CDR3 DNA is TGCGCCAGCAGTGAGTCAATCCGCGCAGGGACTAACAATCAGCCCCAGCATTTT. Its translation is CASSESIRAGTNNQPQHF.

This clone was seen more than once but under ten times. V is TRBV7-2 and J is TRBJ2-5, with TRBD2 matching 10 bases. The CDR3 runs to 15 residues. V lost 4 bases to trimming and J lost 1 base; unmatched junction nucleotides: 3. Germline V CDR1 and CDR2: SGHTA, FQGNSA. For the CDR3, the DNA is TGTGCCAGCAGCTCGTGGACTAGCGGCCAAGAGACCCAGTACTTC. Translation: CASSSWTSGQETQYF.

The chain has TRBV29-1 and TRBJ1-3; D gene ambiguous. Germline values: CDR1 SQVTM, CDR2 ANQGSEA. The CDR3 contains 14 residues. The V and J ends lost 4 bases and 2 bases respectively, with 12 bases between them. The CDR3 loop reads CSVVTGSTGNTIYF. CDR3 nucleotide sequence: TGCAGCGTTGTAACCGGGTCCACTGGAAACACCATATATTTT.

The rearrangement uses TRBV7-9 and TRBJ2-3; the match to TRBD1 covers 8 bases. This CDR3 comprises 16 residues. Germline V gene lookup returns CDR1 SEHNR and CDR2 FQNEAQ (reference sequence). Unmatched junction bases numbered 13, after V lost 5 bases and J lost 6 bases. This CDR3 reads CASSMGQAPRHDTQYF. The CDR3 bases are TGTGCCAGCAGCATGGGACAGGCGCCCCGTCACGATACGCAGTATTTT. Supplemented by reference TRBV7-9 and TRBJ2-3, the full variable domain reads DTGVSQNPRHKITKRGQNVTFRCDPISEHNRLYWYRQTLGQGPEFLTYFQNEAQLEKSRLLSDRFSAERPKGSFSTLEIQRTEQGDSAMYLCASSMGQAPRHDTQYFGPGTRLTVL.

The V call is TRBV5-4, the J call TRBJ1-1; 7 positions agree with TRBD1. Germline V gives CDR1 SGHNT, CDR2 YYREEE (reference sequence). Trimming at V came to 1 base and at J to 1 base, leaving 7 bases not matched to a gene. This CDR3 is built from 16 residues. The CDR3 reads CASSLMNRGGNTEAFF. CDR3 DNA sequence: TGTGCCAGCAGCTTGATGAACAGGGGCGGGAACACTGAAGCTTTCTTT.

V is TRBV27 and J is TRBJ2-3, with a weak D call TRBD2 (6 bases). V was pared by 4 bases and J by 4 bases, with 12 bases between. The CDR3 contains 14 residues. The germline V gene has CDR1 MNHEY and CDR2 SMNVEV (reference sequence). CDR3 nucleotides: TGTGCCAGCAGTTCTCGACTAGACCCAGATACGCAGTATTTT. It codes for CASSSRLDPDTQYF.

This clone was picked up one time. The chain combines TRBV5-1 with TRBJ2-7; 7 bases match TRBD1. The CDR3 consists of 12 residues. Germline-derived CDR1 and CDR2 are SGHRS and YFSETQ. With 3 bases clipped from V and 9 bases from J, the junction kept 6 bases outside the gene matches. CDR3 coding DNA: TGCGCCAGCAGCTCTTCCGGACAGGCGCAGTACTTC. Protein: CASSSSGQAQYF.

Ten or more counts support this clone. This chain uses TRBV6-1 with TRBJ1-2; D may be TRBD1 (6 bases). The CDR3 has 13 amino acids. The germline CDR1 and CDR2 sequences are MNHNS and SASEGT. With 10 bases removed from V and 3 bases from J, the gap between germline ends came to 15 bases. The CDR3 DNA reads TGTGCCACAGAATCCGGGACATACTATGGCTACACCTTC. Its protein is CATESGTYYGYTF.

The chain has TRBV10-3 and TRBJ2-7; TRBD2 is a possible D gene (6 bases). Per the germline V gene, CDR1 is ENHRY and CDR2 is SYGVKD. Trimming took off 2 bases at V and 7 bases at J, with 15 bases between the two ends. CDR3 length equals 14 residues. CDR3 region: CAISEIPDYREQYF. The CDR3, as DNA: TGTGCCATCAGTGAGATCCCGGACTACAGGGAGCAGTACTTC.

This clone was seen just once. The rearrangement links TRBV23-1 to TRBJ1-2; no firm D call. TRBV23-1 is noted as an ORF with a role that remains uncertain. The CDR3 contains 15 residues. Between the trimmed V and J ends, which lost 7 bases and 8 bases, there was a span of 23 bases. CDR3 sequence: CASTPFGEVKVGYTF. The CDR3 nucleotides are TGCGCCAGCACCCCTTTCGGAGAGGTCAAGGTAGGCTACACCTTC.

This clone was seen only once. V is TRBV9 and J is TRBJ2-7; a weak D match, TRBD2 (5 bases). Trimming pared 0 bases from V and 2 bases from J, leaving 12 bases between. This CDR3 comprises 15 residues. Germline V lookup: CDR1 SGDLS, CDR2 YYNGEE. CDR3: CASSVGVGETYEQYF. DNA of the CDR3: TGTGCCAGCAGCGTAGGTGTGGGAGAGACCTACGAGCAGTACTTC.